The entry below describes one T cell receptor beta chain. A read error may explain this, as a much larger clone is one base away. These data are taken from a study of identical twins. TCRdb reanalysed the 5' RACE reads using MiXCR and keeps one entry per CDR3 protein. The table has approximately 690,000 distinct CDR3 sequences, 6.1% seen once. The sequenced material came from naive T cells sorted from blood. The sequence was obtained from a man between 18 and 35 years old in good health.

CDR3 sequence: CSARDRPGPGVDVQYF. The CDR3 DNA sequence: TGCAGTGCTAGGGACCGCCCGGGACCGGGGGTGGACGTGCAGTACTTC. The chain recombines TRBV20-1 with TRBJ2-7, with D perhaps matching TRBD2 (6 bases). This CDR3 comprises 16 residues. From germline, CDR1 is DFQATT and CDR2 SNEGSKA (reference sequence). V gave up 3 bases and J gave up 9 bases, with 27 bases separating them.